This TCR beta chain was sequenced during a study of blood T cell repertoires in COVID-19. Overall study context: Nucleic acid was either cDNA or gDNA, and it came from T cells, B-cell-depleted T cells, or PBMCs.

In the authors' workflow: Quantification of nucleated cells was approximated via reference gene primer amplification. Produced via immunoSEQ multiplex PCR; TCRdb's table is partial and in-frame only. Clone size and V and J calls were adopted from that table, with D and trimming inferred from the DNA. The sample consists of approximately 66,000 clones, roughly 84% of them appearing once. V was trimmed by 8 bases and J by 4 bases, leaving 11 bases between them. CDR3 length: 12 residues. Germline assignment: CDR1 SEHNR and CDR2 FQNEAQ (reference sequence). The clonotype comes from a man between 50 and 59 years old with active COVID-19. The material sequenced was peripheral blood. The rearrangement joins TRBV7-9 to TRBJ1-2; perhaps TRBD1 as D (6 bases). The CDR3 coding sequence is TGTGCCAGCGGCAGGACAGTCTATGGCTACACCTTC. Encoded protein: CASGRTVYGYTF. Full variable domain (outside the CDR3, taken from reference TRBV7-9 and TRBJ1-2): DTGVSQNPRHKITKRGQNVTFRCDPISEHNRLYWYRQTLGQGPEFLTYFQNEAQLEKSRLLSDRFSAERPKGSFSTLEIQRTEQGDSAMYLCASGRTVYGYTFGSGTRLTVV.